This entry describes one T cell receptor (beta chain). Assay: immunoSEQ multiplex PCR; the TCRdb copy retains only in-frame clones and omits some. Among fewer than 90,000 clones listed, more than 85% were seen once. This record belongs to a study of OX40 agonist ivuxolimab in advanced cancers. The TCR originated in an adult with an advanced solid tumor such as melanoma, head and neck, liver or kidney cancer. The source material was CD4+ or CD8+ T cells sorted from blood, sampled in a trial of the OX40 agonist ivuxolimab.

The CDR3: CASSYSAGGSYYGYTF. The CDR3 region has the DNA TGTGCCAGCAGTTACTCGGCGGGCGGGTCTTACTATGGCTACACCTTC. This rearrangement joins TRBV6-5 to TRBJ1-2; D not certain. CDR1 is MNHEY and CDR2 is SVGAGI in the germline V gene. Trimming cost V 0 bases and J 3 bases, with 14 bases left between them. CDR3 length: 16 amino acids.